The 6 T cell receptor beta chains below all came from one sample that was sequenced in a study of OX40 agonist ivuxolimab in advanced cancers. Libraries were prepared by immunoSEQ multiplex PCR; TCRdb keeps only in-frame clonotypes and omits some of them. The data contain fewer than 85,000 clones, about 86% of them singletons. The source material was CD4+ or CD8+ T cells sorted from blood, sampled in a trial of the OX40 agonist ivuxolimab. These receptors originate from an adult with an advanced solid tumor such as melanoma, head and neck, liver or kidney cancer.

This clone came up once. The CDR3 loop is CASGRVWRQWGNEQFF. The CDR3 coding sequence is TGTGCCAGCGGGAGAGTTTGGAGACAGTGGGGGAATGAGCAGTTCTTC. The chain links TRBV6-4 to TRBJ2-1; TRBD1 or TRBD2 may be the D gene (5 bases each). Germline V gives CDR1 MRHNA, CDR2 SNTAGT. V lost 8 bases to trimming and J lost 7 bases, with 24 bases between them. The CDR3 loop spans 16 amino acids.

This clone is a singleton in its sample. The genes are TRBV18 and TRBJ1-5, with D possibly TRBD1 on 5 matching bases. The CDR3 length is 16 residues. V was shortened by 0 bases and J by 6 bases, with 15 bases between the two germline ends. Germline lookup yields CDR1 KGHSH and CDR2 LQKENI. The CDR3 reads CASSPPGLKAVQPQHF. The DNA of the CDR3 is TGTGCCAGCTCACCACCGGGGCTAAAAGCGGTTCAGCCCCAGCATTTT.

This rearrangement joins TRBV6-6 to TRBJ1-5, with 9 nucleotides matching TRBD1. The CDR3 consists of 13 residues. V was pared by 6 bases and J by 5 bases, with 2 bases of the junction left unmatched. The germline CDR1 and CDR2 sequences are MNHNY and SVGAGI (reference sequence). The CDR3 DNA reads TGTGCCAGCAGGGGACAGGGCTATCAGCCCCAGCATTTT. Its protein is CASRGQGYQPQHF.

This clone was observed a handful of times. CDR3 in amino acids: CASSQQDSGLGNTIYF. The CDR3 DNA follows: TGCGCCAGCAGTCAACAAGATTCAGGGTTGGGAAACACCATATATTTT. The chain employs TRBV23-1 and TRBJ1-3; TRBD1 might be the D (5 bases). TRBV23-1 is an open reading frame, and its role is uncertain. V was trimmed by 2 bases and J by 4 bases, leaving 15 bases between them. The CDR3 covers 16 residues.

The chain couples TRBV5-4 to TRBJ2-5; tentative D call: TRBD1 (6 bases). CDR3 length: 14 residues. CDR1 is SGHNT and CDR2 is YYREEE in the germline V gene (reference sequence). V dropped 0 bases and J dropped 5 bases, with 11 bases sitting between them. CDR3 sequence (DNA): TGTGCCAGCAGCTTGGGGGGTCAGGGGGAGACCCAGTACTTC. Translation: CASSLGGQGETQYF.

This clone was seen a handful of times. The rearrangement links TRBV30 to TRBJ2-7; 10 bases are a match to TRBD1. The CDR3 has 19 residues. CDR1 and CDR2 from the germline V gene are GTSNPN and SVGIG (reference sequence). V shed 0 bases, J shed 1 base, and the junction held 15 bases outside the gene matches. The chain's CDR3 is CAWSVTLFQPGQGSYEQYF. In DNA, the CDR3 is TGTGCCTGGAGTGTAACCCTTTTCCAACCGGGACAGGGGTCCTACGAGCAGTACTTC. Using reference TRBV30 and TRBJ2-7 for the parts outside the CDR3, the full variable domain is SQTIHQWPATLVQPVGSPLSLECTVEGTSNPNLYWYRQAAGRGLQLLFYSVGIGQISSEVPQNLSASRPQDRQFILSSKKLLLSDSGFYLCAWSVTLFQPGQGSYEQYFGPGTRLTVT.